This section outlines one TCR beta chain sequence together with its context. The antigen remains undetermined. The data belong to a study of shared clonotypes between healthy human individuals. Sequenced by immunoSEQ multiplex PCR; TCRdb stores in-frame clones only, minus some. Among some 2,100,000 clones listed, about 93% were seen once. As defined, naive CD8 cells were CD45RO-negative and positively selected for CCR7, with terminally differentiated effector memory CD45RA+ cells excluded. Donors included only healthy HIV-negative adults lacking recent acute infections or vaccinations. The CDR3 extends over 12 amino acids. In germline, CDR1 is MNHEY, CDR2 SMNVEV (reference sequence). Trimming removed 8 bases from V and 3 bases from J, with 11 bases in between. Points from the study as a whole: Non-shared clonotypes showed lower generation probabilities than clonotypes common to all four donors. Around 5.3% of naive CD4 clonotypes were shared across a few donors. Although depth was large, rarefaction showed that sequencing of the sorted subsets was incomplete.

V gene TRBV27 combines with J gene TRBJ2-7; maybe TRBD1 (5 bases). Sample: naive CD8+ T cells from PBMCs. This sequence originates from a man aged 18 to 35 in good health. Some clones in this sample may be carry-over from other donors' samples. The CDR3, as DNA: TGTGCCAGCGGGCAGGGAAACTACGAGCAGTACTTC. Its translation: CASGQGNYEQYF.